This note documents a single T cell receptor beta chain sequence. Its antigen is unknown. The sample comes from a study of cytomegalovirus exposure and HLA in healthy donors. Whole-study findings and limits: Most observed TCR sequences were rare, whereas some public TCRs were detected in many donors.

The CDR3 extends over 15 amino acids. Germline CDR1 and CDR2: GTSNPN and SVGIG (reference sequence). V lost 2 bases and J 4 bases, leaving 17 bases between the germline ends. PCR primers comprised 60 Vbeta and 13 Jbeta primers. The protocol was immunoSEQ multiplex PCR, while the TCRdb copy is restricted to in-frame clones and leaves out a portion. The repertoire holds approximately 97,000 clones, with roughly 73% as singletons. The receptor comes from a man aged 35-49 years in good health and CMV-seronegative. V is TRBV30 and J is TRBJ1-1, with TRBD1 as a possible D gene (5 bases). The sequencing input was PBMCs. CDR3 residues: CAWSTAGGRVTEAFF. The CDR3, as DNA: TGTGCCTGGAGTACGGCCGGGGGTCGGGTCACTGAAGCTTTCTTT.